The next 3 T cell receptor beta chains were all read from a single sample in a study of blood T cell repertoires in COVID-19. Here immunoSEQ multiplex PCR was the method, and the copy in TCRdb shows in-frame clones only, minus some. The data contain some 150,000 clones, around 79% of them singletons. The sequenced sample consisted of peripheral blood. The receptors were gathered from a man older than 75 with acute or convalescent COVID-19.

The chain recombines TRBV10-3 with TRBJ2-3; D ambiguous. The CDR3 is 14 residues long. The germline CDR1 and CDR2 sequences are ENHRY and SYGVKD. V was clipped by 2 bases and J by 6 bases, with 12 bases between them. CDR3: CAISEPASWDTQYF. CDR3 in DNA: TGTGCCATCAGTGAGCCAGCGAGTTGGGATACGCAGTATTTT.

This clone was observed a few times. This sequence joins TRBV19 and TRBJ1-1; 10 bases agree with TRBD1. The V and J ends lost 8 bases and 5 bases, in that order; junction bases with no gene match: 11. Germline assignment: CDR1 LNHDA and CDR2 SQIVND (reference sequence). The CDR3 has 15 amino acids. CDR3 sequence reads: CASAKDRGWFTEAFF. The CDR3 region has the DNA TGTGCCAGTGCGAAGGACAGGGGGTGGTTTACTGAAGCTTTCTTT.

This clone was seen a few times. The rearrangement links TRBV6-6 to TRBJ1-6; 8 bases are shared with TRBD1. The V gene end was trimmed by 5 bases and the J gene end by 13 bases; junction bases not matched to a gene: 16. The CDR3 length is 16 residues. Germline V gene sequence: CDR1 MNHNY, CDR2 SVGAGI (reference sequence). The CDR3 coding sequence is TGTGCCAGCAGTCGACCACCCGGGACAGGAGTAAGCCCCCTCCACTTT. Amino acids: CASSRPPGTGVSPLHF.